A single sample gave rise to the 8 T cell receptor beta chains below, sequenced in a study of beta chain features in type 1 diabetes. cDNA synthesis used the whole RNA isolate, giving expressed TCRB sequences. Generated by immunoSEQ multiplex PCR, the TCRdb table keeps only in-frame clones and is missing some. This sample has roughly 610,000 clones, with around 15% found just once. The sequenced material came from naive CD4+ T cells from blood. The source is a man younger than 30 in good health.

The chain has TRBV7-2 and TRBJ1-1, with D possibly matching TRBD1 (5 bases). The germline gives CDR1 SGHTA, CDR2 FQGNSA. Between the trimmed V and J ends, which lost 5 bases and 0 bases, there was a span of 13 bases. The CDR3 covers 15 residues. The CDR3 is CASSLSRVLNTEAFF. The CDR3, as DNA: TGTGCCAGCAGCCTGAGCAGGGTATTGAACACTGAAGCTTTCTTT.

This clone turned up a few times. The V gene is TRBV14, the J gene TRBJ2-7; D is unresolved. V gave up 1 base and J gave up 2 bases, with 9 bases separating them. Germline assignment: CDR1 SGHDN and CDR2 FVKESK. There are 14 residues in the CDR3. The CDR3: CASSQAVRAYEQYF. CDR3 nucleotides: TGTGCCAGCAGCCAAGCTGTCCGAGCCTACGAGCAGTACTTC.

The rearrangement uses TRBV28 and TRBJ1-1; possibly TRBD1 for D (5 bases). Germline values: CDR1 MDHEN, CDR2 SYDVKM. CDR3 length equals 13 residues. V lost 5 bases to trimming and J lost 9 bases, with 16 bases between them. The CDR3 DNA follows: TGTGCCAGCAGTCCAAAGCCGGGACGTAAAGCTTTCTTT. It translates to CASSPKPGRKAFF.

This clone was counted only a few times. Other nucleotide sequences from this sample produce the same CDR3. In DNA form, the CDR3 reads TGTGCCAGCAGCCCAGGGACAGGGAACACCGGGGAGCTGTTTTTT. It codes for CASSPGTGNTGELFF. The genes are TRBV9 and TRBJ2-2; 8 bases are a match to TRBD1. V shed 4 bases and J 1 base; nucleotides not matched to a gene: 3. Looked up from germline, CDR1 is SGDLS and CDR2 is YYNGEE. The CDR3 contains 15 residues.

The rearrangement joins TRBV28 to TRBJ1-2; tentative D call: TRBD1 (6 bases). There are 16 residues in the CDR3. Trimming cost V 6 bases and J 4 bases, with 21 bases left between them. The germline V gene encodes CDR1 MDHEN and CDR2 SYDVKM. The CDR3 DNA reads as TGTGCCAGCAGCCTACAGGGTACGCGGGTGGGCTATGGCTACACCTTC. This translates into CASSLQGTRVGYGYTF.

In this sample, this clone turned up many times. This chain joins TRBV28 and TRBJ2-1, with 7 bases aligning to TRBD2. Germline values: CDR1 MDHEN, CDR2 SYDVKM. Germline trimming cut 3 bases from V and 9 bases from J; bases unmatched to any gene: 11. The length of the CDR3 is 15 residues. In nucleotides, the CDR3 is TGTGCCAGCAGTTTGCGCCGACTAGCTCCCAGTGAGCAGTTCTTC. This translates into CASSLRRLAPSEQFF.

This clone was observed a handful of times. This chain uses TRBV5-1 with TRBJ2-7, with D perhaps TRBD2 (6 bases). The CDR3 is made up of 14 amino acids. V shed 3 bases and J shed 3 bases, with 13 bases lying between them. Germline CDR1 SGHRS, CDR2 YFSETQ. CDR3 nucleotides: TGCGCCAGCAGCTCCGGGACTCTCTACTACGAGCAGTACTTC. It yields the protein CASSSGTLYYEQYF.

V and J are TRBV27 and TRBJ2-5; D may be TRBD1 or TRBD2 (5 bases each). The CDR3 has 14 residues. Trimming removed 8 bases from V and 5 bases from J, with 18 bases in between. Germline CDR1 reads MNHEY; CDR2 reads SMNVEV (reference sequence). The CDR3 sequence: CASATGTLWETQYF. CDR3 bases: TGTGCCAGCGCTACCGGGACCCTCTGGGAGACCCAGTACTTC.